A single sample is the source of the 2 T cell receptor beta chains below, sequenced in a study of blood T cell repertoires in COVID-19. Only in-frame clones appear in the TCRdb table, and some are missing; sequencing was by immunoSEQ multiplex PCR. The sample consists of over 150,000 clones, about 90% of them appearing once. The sample comprised PBMCs or T cells enriched from blood (not recorded which). Receptors were obtained from a young woman who had recovered from COVID-19.

The J gene is TRBJ2-1, the V gene TRBV4-1; D is possibly TRBD2 (7 bases). Trimming cost V 0 bases and J 0 bases, with 9 bases left between them. The CDR3 has 16 amino acids. Germline V CDR1 and CDR2: MGHRA, YSYEKL. CDR3 region: CASSQDGGPSYNEQFF. The CDR3 coding sequence is TGCGCCAGCAGCCAAGACGGGGGGCCCTCCTACAATGAGCAGTTCTTC.

The V call is TRBV2, the J call TRBJ1-2; TRBD1 matches 12 bases. The CDR3 loop spans 15 amino acids. Germline V gene data show CDR1 as SNHLY and CDR2 as FYNNEI. V lost 4 bases and J lost 8; bases outside the gene matches: 8. The CDR3 here is CASSGDRGPSEGYTF. CDR3 nucleotide sequence: TGTGCCAGCAGTGGGGACAGGGGGCCTTCGGAGGGCTACACCTTC.